This is a list of T cell receptor beta chains from one sample in a study of regulatory T cells in long-lasting Graves disease. TCRdb analysed the multiplex PCR reads with MiXCR anew, one entry per CDR3 protein. This sample has 510,000 or so distinct CDR3 sequences, with around 12% found just once. These data also formed part of another study, on T cells in Graves' hyperthyroidism and ophthalmopathy.

Here the sequenced sample was peripheral blood mononuclear cells (PBMCs), taken at new diagnosis, from a patient treated with antithyroid drugs. These receptors came from a woman aged 30 to 39 with Graves disease. Both conserved end residues are part of each CDR3. A D gene is named only where the DNA matches it firmly. Some rows have no size entry. The others give once, few or many, or a class for an expanded clone.

V	D	size	J	DNA	CDR3
TRBV24-1	.	many	TRBJ2-2	TGTGCCACCAGTGATTGGGGAGTGGACACCGGGGAGCTGTTTTTT	CATSDWGVDTGELFF
TRBV12-5	TRBD2	.	TRBJ2-7	TGTGCTAGTGGTGGACTAGCGGGAGTGGGCGAGCAGTACTTC	CASGGLAGVGEQYF
TRBV29-1	TRBD2	few	TRBJ2-5	TGCAGCGGCGGGGGGGGAGAGACCCAGTACTTC	CSGGGGETQYF
TRBV20-1	.	.	TRBJ2-1	TGCAGTGCTAGATTATGGCGGTCCTACAATGAGGAGTTCTTC	CSARLWRSYNEEFF
TRBV14	.	.	TRBJ1-4	TGTGCCAGCAGCCAGTCGATCAGGGCTGCCGAAAAACTGTTTTTT	CASSQSIRAAEKLFF
TRBV3-1	TRBD1	.	TRBJ2-1	TGTGCCAGCAGCCCGGGGACAGGGAGGAATGAGCAGTTCTTC	CASSPGTGRNEQFF
TRBV7-3	.	many	TRBJ2-1	TGTGCCAGCAGCTTAAACGGAGGGACCTACAATGAGCAGTTCTTC	CASSLNGGTYNEQFF
TRBV6-1	.	.	TRBJ1-3	TGTGCCGGACTAGTTGGAAACACCATATATTTT	CAGLVGNTIYF
TRBV18	.	many	TRBJ2-3	TGTGCCAGCTCATCTCGACGGGGCACTGTCACAGATACGCAGTATTTT	CASSSRRGTVTDTQYF
TRBV30	TRBD1	.	TRBJ1-5	TGTGCCTGGTCGACAGGGAGCAGCAATCAGCCCCAGCATTTT	CAWSTGSSNQPQHF
TRBV30	TRBD1	many	TRBJ2-1	TGTGCCTCAGACAGGGATACGTACAATGAGCAGTTCTTC	CASDRDTYNEQFF
TRBV14	.	many	TRBJ2-7	TGTGCCAGCAGCCGCGGACCCCAGGGGATCTACGAGCAGTACTTC	CASSRGPQGIYEQYF
TRBV9	.	.	TRBJ2-7	TGTGCCAGCAGCGTAGCTGGAATGGCAGGGTCGGGCGAGCAGTACTTC	CASSVAGMAGSGEQYF